This T cell receptor (beta chain) appears in the sequencing data of a study of blood T cell repertoires in COVID-19. In the study overall: The analysed material was cDNA or gDNA that came from T cells, B-cell-depleted T cells, or PBMCs.

The CDR3 contains 14 residues. Germline trimming cut 5 bases from V and 5 bases from J; bases unmatched to any gene: 7. In germline, CDR1 is SQVTM, CDR2 ANQGSEA. TCRdb's copy holds only in-frame clones and misses some; the assay was immunoSEQ multiplex PCR. Among 250,000 or so clones, about four fifths were seen once, and the ten largest hold roughly 2%. The receptor was derived from a man aged 30 to 39 who had recovered from COVID-19. V gene TRBV29-1 combines with J gene TRBJ1-1; 11 bases are a match to TRBD1. Sequences were obtained from peripheral blood. The DNA of the CDR3 is TGCAGCGTTTATTCGGGACAGGGGGGGACTGAAGCTTTCTTT. It encodes CSVYSGQGGTEAFF.